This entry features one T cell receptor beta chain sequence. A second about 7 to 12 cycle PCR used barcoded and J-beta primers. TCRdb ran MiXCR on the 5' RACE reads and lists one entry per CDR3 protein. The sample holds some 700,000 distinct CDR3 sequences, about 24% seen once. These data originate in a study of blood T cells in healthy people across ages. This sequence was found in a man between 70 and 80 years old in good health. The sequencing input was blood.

The CDR3 protein is CSVEAGAGYNEQFF. Written as DNA, the CDR3 is TGCAGCGTTGAGGCGGGGGCGGGCTACAATGAGCAGTTCTTC. The chain has TRBV29-1 and TRBJ2-1, with D possibly being TRBD2 (7 bases). Germline V CDR1 and CDR2: SQVTM, ANQGSEA. Deletions cut 3 bases from V and 3 bases from J, with 12 bases between. The CDR3 runs to 14 residues.